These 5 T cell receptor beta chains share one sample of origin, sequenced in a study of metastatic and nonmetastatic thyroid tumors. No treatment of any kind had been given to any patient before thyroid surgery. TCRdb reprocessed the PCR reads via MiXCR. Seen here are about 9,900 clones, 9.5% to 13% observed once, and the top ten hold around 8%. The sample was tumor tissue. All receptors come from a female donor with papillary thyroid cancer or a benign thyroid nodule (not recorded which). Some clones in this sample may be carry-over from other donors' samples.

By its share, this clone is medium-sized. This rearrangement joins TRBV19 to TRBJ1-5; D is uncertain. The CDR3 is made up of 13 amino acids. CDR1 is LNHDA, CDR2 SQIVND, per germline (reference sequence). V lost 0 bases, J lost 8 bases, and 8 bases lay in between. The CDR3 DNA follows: TGTGCCAGTAGTATAGATCTGTCGAAGCCCCAGCATTTT. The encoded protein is CASSIDLSKPQHF. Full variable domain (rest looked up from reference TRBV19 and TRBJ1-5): DGGITQSPKYLFRKEGQNVTLSCEQNLNHDAMYWYRQDPGQGLRLIYYSQIVNDFQKGDIAEGYSVSREKKESFPLTVTSAQKNPTAFYLCASSIDLSKPQHFGDGTRLSIL.

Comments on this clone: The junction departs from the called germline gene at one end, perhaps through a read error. CDR3 amino acids: CASSIYTNTRELFF. The DNA of the CDR3 is TGTGCCAGCAGCATCTACACGAACACCCGGGAGCTGTTTTTT. The J gene is TRBJ2-2, the V gene TRBV6-4; D not certain. Germline CDR1 and CDR2: MRHNA and SNTAGT. There are 14 residues in the CDR3.

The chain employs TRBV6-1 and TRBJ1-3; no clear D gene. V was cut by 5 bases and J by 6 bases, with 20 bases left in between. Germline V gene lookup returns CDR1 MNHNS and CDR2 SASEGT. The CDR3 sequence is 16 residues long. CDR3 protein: CASSRSTDHAVNTIYF. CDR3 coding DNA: TGTGCCAGCAGTAGGTCGACGGACCATGCTGTAAACACCATATATTTT.

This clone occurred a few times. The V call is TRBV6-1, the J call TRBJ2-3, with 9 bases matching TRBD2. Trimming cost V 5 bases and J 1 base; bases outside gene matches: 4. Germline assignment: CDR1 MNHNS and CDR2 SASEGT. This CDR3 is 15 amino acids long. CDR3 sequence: CASSLSGGGTDTQYF. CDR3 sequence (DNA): TGTGCCAGCAGTCTTAGCGGGGGCGGCACAGATACGCAGTATTTT.

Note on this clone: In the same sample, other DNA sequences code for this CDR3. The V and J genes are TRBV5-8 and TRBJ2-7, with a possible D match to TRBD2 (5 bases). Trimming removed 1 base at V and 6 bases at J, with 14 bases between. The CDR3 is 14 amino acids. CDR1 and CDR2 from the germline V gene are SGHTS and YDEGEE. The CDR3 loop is CASSLSGGAGEQYF. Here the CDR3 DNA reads TGTGCCAGCAGCTTGTCAGGTGGCGCGGGCGAGCAGTACTTC.